Below, one T cell receptor beta chain is given with its context. Its antigen remains unknown. The record originates from a study of T cell repertoires in cytomegalovirus infection. Trimming removed 3 bases at V and 5 bases at J, with 11 bases between. Germline CDR1 and CDR2: MDHEN and SYDVKM. The CDR3 spans 14 residues. Each CDR3 protein gets one entry after TCRdb re-called the reads with MiXCR. The sample has about 920,000 distinct CDR3 sequences; around 29% are singletons. The input for sequencing was cultured CD8+ T cells from PBMCs, taken from culture after CMV antigen stimulation. V is TRBV28 and J is TRBJ2-1; D ambiguous. This receptor was taken from a human donor in good health (CMV status not recorded). Some clones in this sample may be carry-over from other donors' samples. CDR3 DNA sequence: TGTGCCAGCAGTTTGCCAGGAGTGAACAATGAGCAGTTCTTC. Residues: CASSLPGVNNEQFF.